Each of the 20 T cell receptor beta chains below was sequenced from the same sample in a study of T cells after posttransplantation cyclophosphamide. Sampled 1 year posttransplant, controls received myeloablative marrow transplants, methotrexate and a calcineurin inhibitor. Generated by immunoSEQ multiplex PCR, the TCRdb table keeps only in-frame clones and is missing some. The repertoire includes 21,000 or so clones, 86% of them detected once, and about 2% sits in the top ten. The sample here was PBMCs, taken about 13 months after allogeneic stem cell transplant with calcineurin inhibitor and methotrexate. These TCRs come from a female patient aged 30-39 years who received an allogeneic stem cell transplant from an unrelated donor, was CMV-positive, and had acute and chronic GVHD. T cells may partly derive from the graft donor.

This sequence joins TRBV4-1 and TRBJ1-3; tentatively, D is TRBD1 (5 bases). Germline CDR1 and CDR2: MGHRA and YSYEKL. V was shortened by 0 bases and J by 9 bases, with 15 bases between the two germline ends. The CDR3 extends over 15 amino acids. The CDR3 loop reads CASSQEGVMAATIYF. DNA for the CDR3: TGCGCCAGCAGCCAAGAAGGGGTGATGGCAGCCACCATATATTTT.

J is TRBJ2-3 and V is TRBV29-1; 8 bases map to TRBD1. V shed 4 bases and J 5 bases; nucleotides not matched to a gene: 5. The CDR3 consists of 13 residues. Germline V gene lookup returns CDR1 SQVTM and CDR2 ANQGSEA. CDR3 in DNA: TGCAGCGTTGCTACAGGGGGGCGAGATACGCAGTATTTT. It translates to CSVATGGRDTQYF.

V usage is TRBV28 and J usage is TRBJ2-1, with TRBD1 identical over 10 bases. CDR3 length equals 14 residues. Per germline, CDR1 MDHEN and CDR2 SYDVKM. J gave up 7 bases and V 6 bases, and 6 bases lay outside the gene matches. The CDR3 DNA is TGTGCCAGCAGGTCGGGACAGGGGTCGAATGAGCAGTTCTTC. Its protein product is CASRSGQGSNEQFF. Based on the CDR3 plus reference TRBV28 and TRBJ2-1, the full variable domain is DVKVTQSSRYLVKRTGEKVFLECVQDMDHENMFWYRQDPGLGLRLIYFSYDVKMKEKGDIPEGYSVSREKKERFSLILESASTNQTSMYLCASRSGQGSNEQFFGPGTRLTVL.

The V gene is TRBV6-5, the J gene TRBJ1-1; D gene uncertain. V lost 1 base to trimming and J lost 7 bases, with 7 bases between them. This CDR3 comprises 12 residues. Germline V CDR1 and CDR2: MNHEY, SVGAGI. CDR3 residues: CASSYFRGEAFF. The CDR3, as DNA: TGTGCCAGCAGTTACTTCCGAGGTGAAGCTTTCTTT.

V and J are TRBV7-9 and TRBJ1-1; tentative D call: TRBD1 (5 bases). From germline, CDR1 is SEHNR and CDR2 FQNEAQ (reference sequence). Trimming cost V 1 base and J 8 bases, with 17 bases left between them. This CDR3 has 15 amino acids. CDR3 DNA: TGTGCCAGCAGCTTAGAGGTGGGTCCGGGACTAGAAGCTTTCTTT. It translates to CASSLEVGPGLEAFF. Together with reference TRBV7-9 and TRBJ1-1, the CDR3 gives the full variable domain: DTGVSQNPRHKITKRGQNVTFRCDPISEHNRLYWYRQTLGQGPEFLTYFQNEAQLEKSRLLSDRFSAERPKGSFSTLEIQRTEQGDSAMYLCASSLEVGPGLEAFFGQGTRLTVV.

The chain uses TRBV4-1 and TRBJ2-1; weak D call: TRBD2 (5 bases). This CDR3 contains 15 residues. The V gene lost 4 bases and the J gene lost 1 base, with 11 bases spanning the gap. Germline CDR1 is MGHRA and CDR2 is YSYEKL. The CDR3 DNA reads TGCGCCAGCAGCCGAAATCCGGGGTCCTACAATGAGCAGTTCTTC. It translates to CASSRNPGSYNEQFF.

The gene calls are TRBV27 and TRBJ2-7, with D possibly being TRBD1 (6 bases). V was trimmed by 6 bases and J by 3 bases, leaving 12 bases between them. The CDR3 is made up of 13 amino acids. Germline V gene data show CDR1 as MNHEY and CDR2 as SMNVEV (reference sequence). DNA for the CDR3: TGTGCCAGCAGACAGGGTTGGCTCTACGAGCAGTACTTC. Its protein product is CASRQGWLYEQYF.

This clone was found a few times. The chain uses TRBV10-3 and TRBJ1-2; D is undetermined. Per the germline V gene, CDR1 is ENHRY and CDR2 is SYGVKD. Trimming cost V 10 bases and J 1 base, with 7 bases left between them. This CDR3 region has 11 residues. The CDR3 DNA reads TGTGCCAGCTATAATAACTATGGCTACACCTTC. Its translation is CASYNNYGYTF.

This clone occurred once. The chain couples TRBV6-4 to TRBJ2-1, with TRBD2 matching over 10 bases. This CDR3 is built from 16 residues. Trimming at V came to 5 bases and at J to 7 bases, leaving 11 bases not matched to a gene. From germline, CDR1 is MRHNA and CDR2 SNTAGT. The CDR3 is CASSTELAGERNEQFF. CDR3 DNA: TGTGCCAGCAGTACCGAGCTAGCGGGAGAGCGTAATGAGCAGTTCTTC.

A remark on this clone: Compared with germline, one end of the junction differs, possibly owing to a read error. The genes are TRBV7-7 and TRBJ2-3, with TRBD2 identical over 14 bases. Germline V gene sequence: CDR1 SSHAT, CDR2 FNYEAQ (reference sequence). This CDR3 region has 19 residues. The DNA for the CDR3 is TGTGCTAGCAGCCTTAGACTAGCGGGAGGGCCAGGGAGCACAGATACGCAGTATTTT. Encoded protein: CASSLRLAGGPGSTDTQYF.

The rearrangement links TRBV14 to TRBJ1-1; unclear D gene. Germline CDR1 reads SGHDN; CDR2 reads FVKESK. This CDR3 region has 13 residues. V gave up 7 bases and J gave up 3 bases, with 12 bases separating them. The CDR3 region is CASTGYWDTEAFF. The CDR3 DNA sequence: TGTGCCAGCACGGGATATTGGGACACTGAAGCTTTCTTT.

V gene TRBV5-6 combines with J gene TRBJ2-2; D remains ambiguous. Per the germline V gene, CDR1 is SGHDT and CDR2 is YYEEEE. The CDR3 loop spans 14 amino acids. Deletions cut 3 bases from V and 6 bases from J, with 12 bases between. The CDR3 region is CASSWLRASGELFF. CDR3 in DNA: TGTGCCAGCAGCTGGTTGAGAGCTTCCGGGGAGCTGTTTTTT.

The genes are TRBV5-6 and TRBJ2-5; TRBD2 matches 7 bases. The CDR3 sequence is 15 residues long. After removal of 2 bases from V and 4 bases from J, the junction contained 8 bases not matched to a gene. The germline gives CDR1 SGHDT, CDR2 YYEEEE. CDR3 coding DNA: TGTGCCAGCAGCTTAGTCCTCGGGGGGAGAGAGACCCAGTACTTC. Translation: CASSLVLGGRETQYF.

The V call is TRBV10-3, the J call TRBJ2-7; TRBD2 is a possible D gene (5 bases). Trimming shortened V by 6 bases and J by 6 bases, and 15 bases separated the two germline ends. The CDR3 is 13 residues long. Germline V gives CDR1 ENHRY, CDR2 SYGVKD. The CDR3 sequence is CAISDGVGREQYF. The CDR3 DNA reads as TGTGCCATCAGCGACGGGGTGGGCCGCGAGCAGTACTTC.

This chain links TRBV5-1 with TRBJ2-4; D call uncertain. Trimming left V 0 bases short and J 0 bases short, with 10 bases between. Germline loops: CDR1 SGHRS, CDR2 YFSETQ. This CDR3 spans 16 amino acids. CDR3 sequence reads: CASSLEQSKAKNIQYF. DNA for the CDR3: TGCGCCAGCAGCTTGGAACAGTCGAAAGCCAAAAACATTCAGTACTTC.

The chain joins TRBV13 to TRBJ1-2, with D possibly being TRBD1 (6 bases). V lost 4 bases and J 4 bases, leaving 13 bases between the germline ends. Germline V gene sequence: CDR1 PRHDT, CDR2 FYEKMQ (reference sequence). The CDR3 consists of 14 residues. The DNA for the CDR3 is TGTGCCAGCAGCTCCATGGGGGGGCTCTATGGCTACACCTTC. Protein sequence: CASSSMGGLYGYTF.

This clone was detected only once. J is TRBJ2-3 and V is TRBV9, with TRBD1 identical over 9 bases. The CDR3 runs to 15 residues. The germline CDR1 and CDR2 sequences are SGDLS and YYNGEE. V lost 3 bases to trimming and J lost 3 bases; unmatched junction nucleotides: 5. The CDR3 reads CASSAQGAGTDTQYF. The CDR3 nucleotides read TGTGCCAGCAGCGCACAGGGGGCAGGGACAGATACGCAGTATTTT.

The gene calls are TRBV20-1 and TRBJ2-1; D gene uncertain. Germline V CDR1 and CDR2: DFQATT, SNEGSKA (reference sequence). The length of the CDR3 is 11 residues. The V end lost 6 bases, the J end lost 15 bases, and 18 bases lay between the germline ends. This CDR3 is CSAAGYPRPFF. CDR3 nucleotides: TGCAGTGCCGCCGGGTACCCCCGTCCGTTCTTC.

The chain carries TRBV10-1 and TRBJ2-1, with 8 bases fitting TRBD1. Germline CDR1 WNHNN, CDR2 SYGVQD (reference sequence). The V segment lost 6 bases and the J segment 2 bases; nucleotides outside the gene matches: 3. CDR3 length: 14 residues. This CDR3 reads CASSGQGPYNEQFF. The CDR3 coding sequence is TGCGCCAGCAGCGGACAGGGACCCTACAATGAGCAGTTCTTC.

The gene calls are TRBV10-1 and TRBJ2-5; D is unresolved. The CDR3 runs to 10 residues. V was cut by 4 bases and J by 8 bases, with 5 bases left in between. Germline loops: CDR1 WNHNN, CDR2 SYGVQD (reference sequence). This chain's CDR3 is CASSVQTQYF. For the CDR3, the DNA is TGCGCCAGCAGTGTCCAAACCCAGTACTTC.